The present T cell receptor beta chain was sequenced within a study of blood T cell repertoires in COVID-19. As for the study in general: PBMCs, B-cell-depleted T cells, or T cells were the source of the cDNA or gDNA that made up the material.

Deletions cut 1 base from V and 3 bases from J, with 8 bases between. CDR3 length: 15 amino acids. The germline V gene has CDR1 SGHDT and CDR2 YYEEEE. The repertoire was sequenced with immunoSEQ multiplex PCR; TCRdb's copy has only in-frame clones and lacks some. Among approximately 170,000 clones listed, roughly 93% were seen once. Specimen: peripheral blood. The chain carries TRBV5-6 and TRBJ1-6; TRBD1 might be the D (6 bases). This receptor was taken from a man between 18 and 35 years old with COVID-19, enrolled during active disease. In nucleotides, the CDR3 is TGTGCCAGCAGCTTGACAGGGATCTATAATTCACCCCTCCACTTT. This translates into CASSLTGIYNSPLHF.